This T cell receptor (beta chain) was observed in a study of cytomegalovirus exposure and HLA in healthy donors. The primer mix had 60 Vbeta and 13 Jbeta primers. TCRdb's table, derived via immunoSEQ multiplex PCR, lists solely in-frame clones and lacks some. The profile shows 100,000 to 150,000 clones, over 70% of them singletons. This clone was found a few times. This CDR3 region has 15 residues. V trimming: 1 base; J trimming: 0 bases; junction bases outside the gene matches: 2. Looked up from germline, CDR1 is MGHRA and CDR2 is YSYEKL. The sequencing sample was made of PBMCs. The chain has TRBV4-1 and TRBJ1-1; 7 bases are a match to TRBD1. The sequence derives from a man in his forties in good health and CMV-seropositive. The CDR3 DNA reads TGCGCCAGCAGCCAAGCGGGGACAGTGAACACTGAAGCTTTCTTT. This translates into CASSQAGTVNTEAFF.